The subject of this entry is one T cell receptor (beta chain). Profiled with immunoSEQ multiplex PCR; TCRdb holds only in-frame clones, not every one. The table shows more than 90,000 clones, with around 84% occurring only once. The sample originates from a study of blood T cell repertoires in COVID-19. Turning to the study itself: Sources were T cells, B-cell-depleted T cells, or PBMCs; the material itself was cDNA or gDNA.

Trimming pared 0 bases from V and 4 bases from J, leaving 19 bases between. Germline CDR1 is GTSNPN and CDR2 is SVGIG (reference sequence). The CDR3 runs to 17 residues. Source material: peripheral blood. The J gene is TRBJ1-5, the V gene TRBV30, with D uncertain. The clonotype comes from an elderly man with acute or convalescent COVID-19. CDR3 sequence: CAWSVQRALIGNQPQHF. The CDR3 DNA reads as TGTGCCTGGAGTGTACAGAGGGCACTTATAGGAAATCAGCCCCAGCATTTT.